The 27 T cell receptor beta chains given below trace back to one sample, sequenced in a study of beta chain features in type 1 diabetes. Regarding the study as a whole: Shorter TCRB CDR3s, moderately but significantly so, were found in Type 1 diabetes patients in all four CD4+ subsets.

The whole isolated RNA underwent reverse transcription, so sequencing captured expressed TCRB transcripts. Assay used: immunoSEQ multiplex PCR; TCRdb lists only in-frame clones, some missing. The sample contains about 190,000 clones, roughly 8% of which appear only once. These TCRs' antigens remain unknown. Input material: central memory CD4+ T cells from blood. These receptors came from a young man with type 1 diabetes.

V is TRBV4-2 and J is TRBJ2-6; D gene uncertain. The germline V gene encodes CDR1 LGHNA and CDR2 YNFKEQ. The CDR3 covers 17 residues. V was trimmed by 0 bases and J by 4 bases, leaving 13 bases between them. Here the CDR3 DNA reads TGTGCCAGCAGCCAAGATCGGAGCGTCTCCGGGGCCAACGTCCTGACTTTC. Its protein product is CASSQDRSVSGANVLTF.

The V gene is TRBV4-1, the J gene TRBJ2-3; D is perhaps TRBD1 (5 bases). The CDR3 runs to 16 residues. In germline, CDR1 is MGHRA, CDR2 YSYEKL. V lost 1 base to trimming and J lost 2 bases, with 13 bases between them. CDR3 sequence reads: CASSQGWQGNTDTQYF. In DNA, the CDR3 is TGCGCCAGCAGCCAAGGTTGGCAGGGCAACACAGATACGCAGTATTTT.

The table lists this clone with many counts. This chain uses TRBV7-2 with TRBJ2-7, with 9 bases aligning to TRBD2. V dropped 7 bases and J dropped 4; count of bases not matched to a gene: 8. Germline loops: CDR1 SGHTA, CDR2 FQGNSA. The CDR3 is 14 amino acids. The CDR3: CASKPGLAAYEQYF. CDR3 in DNA: TGTGCCAGCAAGCCGGGACTAGCAGCTTACGAGCAGTACTTC.

This chain links TRBV7-2 with TRBJ2-7; tentative D call: TRBD1 (5 bases). The CDR3 is 14 amino acids. CDR1 is SGHTA, CDR2 FQGNSA, per germline. Trimming took 4 bases from V and 4 from J, leaving 14 bases between them. Written as DNA, the CDR3 is TGTGCCAGCAGCTCAGGTCTAACAGGATACGAGCAGTACTTC. Amino acid sequence: CASSSGLTGYEQYF.

The chain has TRBV7-9 and TRBJ1-3; 10 nucleotides line up with TRBD1. Unmatched junction bases numbered 3, after V lost 5 bases and J lost 2 bases. CDR1 is SEHNR, CDR2 FQNEAQ, per germline (reference sequence). CDR3 size: 15 residues. The chain's CDR3 is CASSGTGVAGNTIYF. The CDR3 nucleotides are TGTGCCAGCAGCGGGACAGGGGTGGCTGGAAACACCATATATTTT.

This sequence joins TRBV5-6 and TRBJ1-2, with 9 positions matching TRBD1. With 2 bases clipped from V and 5 bases from J, the junction kept 4 bases outside the gene matches. Germline V CDR1 and CDR2: SGHDT, YYEEEE. This CDR3 spans 14 amino acids. The CDR3 reads CASSLPGQGYGYTF. For the CDR3, the DNA is TGTGCCAGCAGCTTACCGGGACAGGGTTATGGCTACACCTTC. The whole variable domain, filled in from reference TRBV5-6 and TRBJ1-2, reads DAGVTQSPTHLIKTRGQQVTLRCSPKSGHDTVSWYQQALGQGPQFIFQYYEEEERQRGNFPDRFSGHQFPNYSSELNVNALLLGDSALYLCASSLPGQGYGYTFGSGTRLTVV.

Note on this clone: This CDR3 is also generated by other DNA sequences in the sample. The chain recombines TRBV5-1 with TRBJ2-3, with 9 bases fitting TRBD1. V lost 4 bases, J lost 3 bases, and 6 bases stayed unmatched. This CDR3 is built from 15 residues. Germline V lookup: CDR1 SGHRS, CDR2 YFSETQ. The CDR3 loop is CASSLVGQGTDTQYF. The CDR3 DNA follows: TGCGCCAGCAGCCTGGTCGGACAGGGGACAGATACGCAGTATTTT.

The V call is TRBV29-1, the J call TRBJ2-3; D is uncertain. The CDR3 length is 12 residues. The ends were cut back, 2 bases at V and 3 bases at J, with 6 bases in the middle. CDR1 is SQVTM and CDR2 is ANQGSEA in the germline V gene. The DNA of the CDR3 is TGCAGCGTTGAAAAGACAACAGATACGCAGTATTTT. It yields the protein CSVEKTTDTQYF.

This clone was counted a few times. The J gene is TRBJ1-2, the V gene TRBV5-4; 9 nucleotides line up with TRBD1. The germline CDR1 and CDR2 sequences are SGHNT and YYREEE (reference sequence). The trim removed 4 bases at V and 14 bases at J, leaving 6 bases unmatched. CDR3 length: 11 amino acids. CDR3 in DNA: TGTGCCAGCAGCCCCGGGACAGGGAGTACCTTC. Residues: CASSPGTGSTF.

This clone was seen a handful of times. The CDR3 region is CAAAGLSYEQYF. CDR3 nucleotide sequence: TGTGCCGCTGCAGGGTTGAGCTACGAGCAGTACTTC. The chain employs TRBV10-3 and TRBJ2-7, with D possibly matching TRBD1 (5 bases). Germline V lookup: CDR1 ENHRY, CDR2 SYGVKD. The CDR3 covers 12 residues. The germline V and J ends were trimmed by 11 bases and 3 bases, with 14 bases remaining between them.

The rearrangement links TRBV27 to TRBJ1-1, with a weak D call TRBD1 (5 bases). This CDR3 comprises 14 residues. The germline gives CDR1 MNHEY, CDR2 SMNVEV (reference sequence). Trimming removed 5 bases from V and 0 bases from J, with 10 bases in between. DNA of the CDR3: TGTGCCAGCAGTCGACAGACCATGAACACTGAAGCTTTCTTT. As protein: CASSRQTMNTEAFF.

This clone was observed many times. The CDR3 coding sequence is TGTGCCTGGCGTCCGCCTGGGGCGTCCTACGAGCAGTACTTC. Encoded protein: CAWRPPGASYEQYF. This rearrangement joins TRBV30 to TRBJ2-7; D might be TRBD1 (5 bases). This CDR3 contains 14 residues. V was shortened by 5 bases and J by 1 base, with 15 bases between the two germline ends. Germline V gene data show CDR1 as GTSNPN and CDR2 as SVGIG (reference sequence).

This clone was detected a few times. The rearrangement uses TRBV28 and TRBJ2-1; D perhaps matches TRBD1 (5 bases). V lost 5 bases to trimming and J lost 10 bases, with 9 bases between them. This CDR3 is built from 11 residues. Germline loops: CDR1 MDHEN, CDR2 SYDVKM. CDR3 DNA sequence: TGTGCCAGCAGTGCACGACAGGAGCAGTTCTTC. Protein product: CASSARQEQFF.

The rearrangement links TRBV2 to TRBJ1-6; 10 bases are a match to TRBD1. V lost 6 bases and J lost 8; bases outside the gene matches: 7. The CDR3 has 15 amino acids. Germline lookup yields CDR1 SNHLY and CDR2 FYNNEI. In DNA, the CDR3 is TGTGCCAGCAGCCTCCGGGACAGGGGAGATTCACCCCTCCACTTT. This gives the protein CASSLRDRGDSPLHF.

This clone turned up a few times. The chain links TRBV6-5 to TRBJ2-6; no clear D. Between the trimmed V and J ends, which lost 6 bases and 4 bases, there was a span of 13 bases. Germline loops: CDR1 MNHEY, CDR2 SVGAGI. This CDR3 comprises 15 residues. CDR3 loop: CASRHQAAGANVLTF. The CDR3 nucleotides are TGTGCCAGCAGGCACCAGGCCGCCGGGGCCAACGTCCTGACTTTC.

This chain connects TRBV19 to TRBJ1-3, with a tentative D call TRBD1 (5 bases). Germline-derived CDR1 and CDR2 are LNHDA and SQIVND (reference sequence). Trimming left V 7 bases short and J 4 bases short, with 11 bases between. The CDR3 is 13 amino acids. The CDR3: CASTGREGNTIYF. In DNA form, the CDR3 reads TGTGCCAGTACAGGGCGCGAAGGAAACACCATATATTTT.

A remark on this clone: The junction departs from the called germline gene at one end, perhaps through a read error. This chain joins TRBV7-2 and TRBJ2-6, with a possible D match to TRBD1 (5 bases). The CDR3 is made up of 17 amino acids. Per germline, CDR1 SGHTA and CDR2 FQGNSA. The CDR3 DNA reads TGCGCCAGCAGCCAACAGGACACGCGCTCTGGGGCCAACGTCCTGACTTTC. Amino acids: CASSQQDTRSGANVLTF.

This clone showed up just a few times. V and J are TRBV30 and TRBJ2-7, with D possibly TRBD1 on 5 matching bases. Germline assignment: CDR1 GTSNPN and CDR2 SVGIG (reference sequence). This CDR3 has 12 residues. Between the trimmed V and J ends, which lost 4 bases and 0 bases, there was a span of 7 bases. The CDR3 sequence is CAWKGNSYEQYF. CDR3 DNA: TGTGCCTGGAAGGGGAACTCCTACGAGCAGTACTTC.

The rearrangement links TRBV11-2 to TRBJ2-1; 9 bases line up with TRBD2. There are 16 residues in the CDR3. The germline CDR1 and CDR2 sequences are SGHAT and FQNNGV. The ends lost 5 bases at V and 2 bases at J; junction bases unmatched: 7. CDR3 protein: CASSLIAGVTYNEQFF. CDR3 nucleotide sequence: TGTGCCAGCAGCCTGATAGCGGGGGTTACCTACAATGAGCAGTTCTTC.

The chain carries TRBV19 and TRBJ1-5; TRBD1 is a possible D gene (5 bases). Per germline, CDR1 LNHDA and CDR2 SQIVND (reference sequence). The CDR3 consists of 13 residues. V lost 5 bases to trimming and J lost 7 bases, with 12 bases between them. The CDR3 nucleotides are TGTGCCAGTAGTCCCGGGGGGAGGCAGCCCCAGCATTTT. This codes for CASSPGGRQPQHF.

This clone was seen a few times. As DNA, the CDR3 is TGTGCCAGCTCCACGGACAGGCTTTGGGAGCAGTACTTC. Amino acid sequence: CASSTDRLWEQYF. V and J are TRBV18 and TRBJ2-7; 7 positions agree with TRBD1. The CDR3 sequence is 13 residues long. The V and J ends lost 6 bases and 7 bases, in that order; junction bases with no gene match: 9. Germline V gene lookup returns CDR1 KGHSH and CDR2 LQKENI.

The CDR3 DNA follows: TGTGCCAGCAGGTGGGGACAGGGGAATGAAAAACTGTTTTTT. Residues: CASRWGQGNEKLFF. The V gene is TRBV28, the J gene TRBJ1-4, with 10 bases fitting TRBD1. With V trimmed by 6 bases and J by 5 bases, 3 bases remained unmatched. Germline V lookup: CDR1 MDHEN, CDR2 SYDVKM. The CDR3 covers 14 residues. Drawing the rest from reference TRBV28 and TRBJ1-4, the complete variable domain is DVKVTQSSRYLVKRTGEKVFLECVQDMDHENMFWYRQDPGLGLRLIYFSYDVKMKEKGDIPEGYSVSREKKERFSLILESASTNQTSMYLCASRWGQGNEKLFFGSGTQLSVL.

Only a few counts were recorded for this clone. The chain employs TRBV5-1 and TRBJ2-5; 8 bases match TRBD1. The CDR3 is 14 amino acids. Germline CDR1 and CDR2: SGHRS and YFSETQ. V shed 4 bases, J shed 4 bases, and the junction held 6 bases outside the gene matches. CDR3 in DNA: TGCGCCAGCAGCGATACAGGGGGTGGAGAGACCCAGTACTTC. This translates into CASSDTGGGETQYF.

Only a few counts were recorded for this clone. This sequence joins TRBV16 and TRBJ1-5; no firm D call. The CDR3 is made up of 14 amino acids. Germline assignment: CDR1 KGHSY and CDR2 FQNENV. With 2 bases removed from V and 0 bases from J, the gap between germline ends came to 5 bases. In DNA, the CDR3 is TGTGCCAGCAGCCAAACAGATAGCAATCAGCCCCAGCATTTT. Translated: CASSQTDSNQPQHF.

This clone was detected only a few times. This rearrangement joins TRBV10-3 to TRBJ2-7, with 8 bases matching TRBD1. Germline V gives CDR1 ENHRY, CDR2 SYGVKD. This CDR3 is 14 amino acids long. The V segment lost 3 bases and the J segment 2 bases; nucleotides outside the gene matches: 3. The CDR3 nucleotides read TGTGCCATCAGTGAACCGGGACAGGCCTACGAGCAGTACTTC. It specifies CAISEPGQAYEQYF.

The chain couples TRBV28 to TRBJ2-4, with TRBD1 matching 7 bases. The length of the CDR3 is 17 residues. The V and J ends lost 8 bases and 6 bases, in that order; junction bases with no gene match: 19. The germline gives CDR1 MDHEN, CDR2 SYDVKM. CDR3 sequence reads: CASEGTAQPTSPNIQYF. CDR3 DNA: TGTGCCAGCGAAGGGACAGCCCAACCCACGTCTCCAAACATTCAGTACTTC. The entire variable domain, with the rest obtained from reference TRBV28 and TRBJ2-4, is as follows: DVKVTQSSRYLVKRTGEKVFLECVQDMDHENMFWYRQDPGLGLRLIYFSYDVKMKEKGDIPEGYSVSREKKERFSLILESASTNQTSMYLCASEGTAQPTSPNIQYFGAGTRLSVL.

This clone was found a few times. The V call is TRBV6-4, the J call TRBJ2-1; 10 positions agree with TRBD2. Germline loops: CDR1 MRHNA, CDR2 SNTAGT. Trimming cost V 4 bases and J 2 bases; bases outside gene matches: 5. This CDR3 region has 16 residues. Written as DNA, the CDR3 is TGTGCCAGCAGTGTTACTAGCGGGGCGACCTACAATGAGCAGTTCTTC. Translated: CASSVTSGATYNEQFF.